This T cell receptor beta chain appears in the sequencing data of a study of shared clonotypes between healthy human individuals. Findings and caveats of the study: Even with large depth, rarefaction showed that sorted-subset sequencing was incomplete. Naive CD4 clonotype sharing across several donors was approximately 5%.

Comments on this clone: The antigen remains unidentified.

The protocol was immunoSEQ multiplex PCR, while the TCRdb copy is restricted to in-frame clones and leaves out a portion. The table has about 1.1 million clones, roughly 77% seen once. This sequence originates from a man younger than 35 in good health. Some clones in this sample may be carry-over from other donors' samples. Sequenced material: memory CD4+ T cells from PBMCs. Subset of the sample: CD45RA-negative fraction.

CDR3 sequence: CASSLGGTGDSVGYTF. The CDR3, as DNA: TGTGCCAGCAGCTTAGGTGGGACAGGGGATTCAGTTGGCTACACCTTC. The J gene is TRBJ1-2, the V gene TRBV11-2, with TRBD1 matching over 10 bases. Germline V gives CDR1 SGHAT, CDR2 FQNNGV. V gave up 1 base and J gave up 7 bases; unmatched junction bases: 9. The CDR3 contains 16 residues.